The 4 T cell receptor beta chains listed next were all sequenced from one sample in a study of OX40 agonist ivuxolimab in advanced cancers. Clones were sequenced by immunoSEQ multiplex PCR, and TCRdb holds only the in-frame ones, with some missing. The repertoire holds 17,000 or so clones, about four fifths seen once, with under 30% in the top ten. The sequenced sample was CD4+ or CD8+ T cells sorted from blood, obtained in a trial of the OX40 agonist ivuxolimab. The source of these receptors is an adult with an advanced solid tumor such as melanoma, head and neck, liver or kidney cancer.

Written as DNA, the CDR3 is TGTGCCAGCAGCCAGCGGGACCCCGACAATGAGCAGTTCTTC. Translating it yields CASSQRDPDNEQFF. V gene TRBV27 combines with J gene TRBJ2-1; 7 bases line up with TRBD2. CDR1 is MNHEY, CDR2 SMNVEV, per germline (reference sequence). This CDR3 comprises 14 residues. J lost 5 bases, V lost 6 bases, and 7 bases had no gene match.

This chain uses TRBV27 with TRBJ2-3; 7 bases align to TRBD1. The CDR3 is 14 amino acids. Per the germline V gene, CDR1 is MNHEY and CDR2 is SMNVEV (reference sequence). The J segment lost 1 base and the V segment lost 7 bases, leaving 5 bases of the junction unmatched. In DNA, the CDR3 is TGTGCCAGCACAGGGGGTAGGGGCACAGATACGCAGTATTTT. Encoded protein: CASTGGRGTDTQYF.

The CDR3 loop is CASSTTGASNQPQHF. CDR3 coding DNA: TGTGCCAGTAGTACGACAGGGGCTAGCAATCAGCCCCAGCATTTT. The chain couples TRBV19 to TRBJ1-5, with 8 bases that match TRBD1. J was trimmed by 0 bases and V by 4 bases; bases with no gene match: 2. CDR3 length equals 15 residues. Germline V gene lookup returns CDR1 LNHDA and CDR2 SQIVND (reference sequence).

Comment on this clone: This may stem from a read error, because a much larger clone lies one nucleotide away. The V and J genes are TRBV7-8 and TRBJ2-1; D gene ambiguous. Germline CDR1 and CDR2: SGHVS and FQNEAQ. CDR3 length: 12 residues. V lost 2 bases and J 3 bases, leaving 2 bases between the germline ends. DNA for the CDR3: TGTGCCAGCAGCTTACACTACAATGAGCAGTTCTTC. Translating gives CASSLHYNEQFF.